This T cell receptor beta chain stems from a study of beta chain features in type 1 diabetes. Investigators reverse transcribed all isolated RNA, so they sequenced expressed TCRB transcripts. Clones were sequenced by immunoSEQ multiplex PCR, and TCRdb holds only the in-frame ones, with some missing. Here the sample spans under 250,000 clones, approximately 10% being singletons. V shed 4 bases and J 4 bases; nucleotides not matched to a gene: 6. This CDR3 comprises 14 residues. The germline CDR1 and CDR2 sequences are SGHNT and YYREEE (reference sequence). The material sequenced was central memory CD4+ T cells from blood. The receptor was isolated from a man younger than 35 in good health. V is TRBV5-4 and J is TRBJ2-5; 8 nucleotides align to TRBD1. DNA of the CDR3: TGTGCCAGCAGCGGGGACAGGCCAGGAGAGACCCAGTACTTC. It translates to CASSGDRPGETQYF.